This T cell receptor (beta chain) was found in a study of cytomegalovirus exposure and HLA in healthy donors listed by TCRdb under 2017. For the study in its entirety: An earlier analysis of roughly 500 of the donors reported approximately 270 Gb of sequence data and 120 million or so unique TCR beta sequences from about 200 million T cells. An early release covering over 500 HLA-typed donors comprised about 300 gigabases of sequencing data and roughly 86 million unique TCR sequences. Among the approximately 420 genotyped donors, around 81% belonged to the genetic ancestry cluster associated with self-reported Caucasian donors. The study aimed to test whether signatures of past pathogen exposure could be identified by cataloging public T cell receptors. The study used immunosequencing to profile the T cell repertoires of under 700 subjects and linked those repertoires to cytomegalovirus serostatus. In addition to the first cohort of approximately 670 subjects, a separate validation cohort of approximately 130 different subjects was used. The study combined high-throughput TCR immunosequencing, statistical association of individual TCRs with disease status, and machine learning to predict cytomegalovirus infection status. To study patterns of TCR occurrence, a later analysis re-analyzed previously published TCR beta repertoires from 650 to 750 donors and added high-resolution HLA genotyping. Rather than drawing on any new phenotypic data, the later analysis identified candidate immune exposures from TCR beta sequences and the way those sequences occurred across donors. An earlier analysis of about 600 of the donors used high-throughput TCR beta sequencing to judge whether each TCR beta V gene segment behaved as functional or pseudogenic. Donor age, sex, ethnicity and CMV serostatus were compiled alongside the repertoire data. In a later genetic analysis, genome-wide SNP genotypes for about three fifths of the roughly 670 donors were used, and that subset was treated as a discovery cohort. Every repertoire in the discovery cohort had been generated on one and the same sequencing platform. Class I and class II HLA loci were covered by the typing at four-digit resolution. Typing coverage differed by locus: A, B, C, DRB1 and DQB1 were typed in about 620-640 donors, DQA1 in about 500, DPA1 in some 570, and DPB1 in around 490. Four to six DR-DQ haplotypes were handled as single units for association and clustering, since linkage in the cohort was strong. Among several hundred genotyped donors of the cohort, an average of roughly 230,000 unique TCR beta nucleotide sequences was sequenced per donor, of which about 18% were non-productive.

Points the paper makes about the study in general: Roughly uniform sequencing depth across donors was assumed in presence/absence analyses, although this assumption may not hold. In a later analysis, TCR association rates were found to vary across HLA loci, with the most associated TCRs seen for DRB1 alleles and the fewest for HLA-C alleles. The authors suggested that the approach could potentially be generalized to other disease states and immunological phenotypes. Correlated functional status among segregating V segments might be attributable to linkage disequilibrium, but an unknown experimental factor could not be ruled out. A further reported finding was that TCR beta sequences accurately predicted the HLA-A and HLA-B alleles for most subjects in the first cohort. In a later genetic analysis, fewer N-insertions in productive TCRs were reported among donors in an Asian-associated ancestry cluster than the roughly 640-donor mean. In this cohort, only TCR beta chains were sequenced, and detectable features were limited by the absence of alpha or paired-chain data. Assigning TCR associations to individual alleles was difficult when HLA alleles, especially DR and DQ, strongly co-occurred. Around 16 rarely observed V segments, including chromosome 9 orphons, were excluded from the earlier analysis of about 500 of the donors because counts were too low. Immune exposure information for the cohort was limited to CMV serostatus. In an earlier analysis of more than 500 of the donors, most TCR beta V segments appeared in productive rearrangements about 87% or about 30% of the time, broadly matching IMGT annotations. The study gave a list of around 170 TCR beta chains associated with cytomegalovirus. A later analysis found that HLA-associated TCR beta chains were more clonally expanded and had lower generation probabilities than equally common non-associated chains. Because the 87-base-pair reads could not distinguish some IMGT-functional V segments, including TRBV6-2 and TRBV6-3, those segments were excluded. A later analysis found that most CMV-associated TCR beta chains appeared HLA-restricted, with HLA associations seemingly driven largely by CMV exposure. Cytomegalovirus status was reported to be diagnosed by the classifier with high specificity and sensitivity in both the original and validation cohorts. A cluster of highly shared sequence variants was judged likely to represent a technical artifact of the sequencing pipeline. In vitro tests confirmed that a few of the cytomegalovirus-associated TCR beta chains recognize cytomegalovirus antigens. According to a later analysis, parvovirus B19, influenza, CMV and Epstein-Barr virus appeared linked to several top co-occurrence clusters. Specific HLA alleles were associated with 15,000 to 20,000 TCR beta sequences at a false discovery rate of 0.05 in a later analysis. While some public TCRs were present in many individuals, most TCR sequences turned up only very rarely across donors. An association between a missense DCLRE1C variant and V-gene and J-gene trimming of TCR beta chains was found in a later genetic analysis and replicated in an independent cohort. Because HLA typing was missing for some donors at each locus, association tests included only the typed subset.

The cohort comprised hundreds of healthy bone marrow donors. All cohort members were sampled while nominally healthy, although unrecorded immune exposures were likely present. The donor tested CMV seronegative and was one of the 352 seronegative cohort members. A peripheral blood sample was collected from each donor, and TCR beta sequencing was performed on peripheral blood mononuclear cells. Genomic DNA extraction from the blood cell samples was performed with the Qiagen DNeasy Blood Extraction Kit. Receptors were amplified or captured by the immunoSEQ multiplex PCR assay. A mixture of 60 forward primers for TCR Vbeta segments and 13 reverse primers for TCR Jbeta segments was used in the multiplex PCR. A multiplex PCR assay on genomic DNA amplified the CDR3 region of rearranged TCR beta genes. On the Illumina HiSeq System, the amplified TCR beta libraries were sequenced as 87-base-pair reads. Turning to the authors' computational methods: In a later analysis, 80 million or so unique TCR beta chains were counted across the roughly 670 repertoires, and roughly 11 million of these chains were shared by at least two donors. Raw reads were error-corrected and collapsed into unique sequences with a nearest-neighbor algorithm that merged closely related sequences to remove PCR and sequencing errors. Alignment of CDR3 sequences to IMGT reference sequences was used to assign V, D and J gene segments. For a sequence to be retained, a match of at least six nucleotides was required to both a V gene segment and a J gene segment. A rearrangement was called productive if the CDR3 had no stop codons and remained in frame with V and J, and every other rearrangement was called non-productive. Following IMGT convention, CDR3 was defined as the stretch from the second conserved V-encoded cysteine to the conserved J-encoded phenylalanine. Sequences without an unambiguous match to a single V gene segment were excluded from the earlier analysis of about 600 of the donors. In an earlier analysis of around 600 of the donors, V segments were called functional above 56.7% productive rearrangements and were called segregating when the between-donor standard deviation exceeded 5%. A statistical classification framework was developed to diagnose cytomegalovirus status using the catalog of TCR beta chain sequences. V and J gene assignment, in a later analysis, came from comparing TCR nucleotide sequences with IMGT/GENE-DB human TR gene sequences. In a later analysis, CDR3 sequences and most-parsimonious VDJ recombination scenarios were assigned using the TCRdist pipeline. In a later analysis, each TCR beta chain was defined by its CDR3 amino acid sequence together with its V-gene family, and reads without a unique V-gene family were excluded. In a later analysis, nearly 600 highly shared, low-generation-probability nucleotide sequences were removed to address suspected cross-contamination and a sequencing artifact. A later analysis calculated a clonal expansion index for each public chain from normalized within-repertoire ranks of inferred template counts. In a later analysis, generation probabilities were computed using a VDJ recombination model fitted to out-of-frame rearrangements, and the results were checked against IGoR. Hypergeometric tests were used in a later analysis to score TCR-TCR, TCR-HLA and TCR-CMV co-occurrence, with a repertoire-size bias correction applied to the TCR pairs. To estimate false discovery rates, a later analysis permuted the HLA or CMV assignments 20 times. In a later analysis, co-occurring TCRs were grouped using DBSCAN, with TCRdist sequence similarity added in when clustering inside HLA-allele-positive subsets. Repertoires with fewer than 30,000 or more than 120,000 public chains were left out of co-occurrence clustering, as were five repertoires with anomalous nucleotide sharing. Here the immuneACCESS table is served through TCRdb, limited to in-frame sequences with V and J called. Missing clones are a known gap in these copies; in checked studies unresolved V genes cover under half, and the rest lacks a known reason. V and J calls and clone size are copied from that table; D and trimming were computed from the DNA. This sample's clone table shows 150,000 to 200,000 clones. 2% to 2.5% of the sample is in the top ten clones.

About this clone: The antigen this receptor binds is unknown.

The CDR3 holds 17 amino acids from the cysteine to the phenylalanine. The kept DNA is CDR3 alone, 51 bases in frame from the first base. V is clipped by 5 bases and J by 3 bases, and the sequence between their germline boundaries is 24 bases long. Taken from the germline V gene, the CDR1 and CDR2 loops are SGHTS and YDEGEE. This clonotype was sampled from a man aged 30 to 39 in good health and CMV-seronegative. The sequencing input was PBMCs. The V and J segments used are TRBV5-8 and TRBJ2-7, with a weak D call of TRBD2 (5 bases match). The nucleotides read TGTGCCAGCAGTCGTATTTACGGCGGGCATACGGTCTACGAGCAGTACTTC. Translated, it gives CASSRIYGGHTVYEQYF.